The rows below give T cell receptor beta chains drawn from one sample of a study of cytomegalovirus exposure and HLA in healthy donors. Sequencing was performed with immunoSEQ multiplex PCR; in TCRdb, only in-frame clones are kept and a portion is missing. Here the sample spans roughly 250,000 clones, approximately 83% being singletons. The material sequenced was PBMCs. These receptors were obtained from a woman under 40 in good health and CMV-seropositive. Each CDR3 is given without its conserved first and last residue.

>TRBJ2-1|TRBV28
ASSLGGSSYNEQF
>TRBJ2-3|TRBV5-6
ASSLTIPREYVYTQY
>TRBJ2-7|TRBV7-9
ASSLFLAGDRGHEQY
>TRBJ2-2|TRBV10-3
AINTEREANTGELF
>TRBJ2-1|TRBV10-3
AISEASGHNEQF
>TRBJ2-5|TRBV9
ASSDFGLPGETQY
>TRBJ2-1|TRBV30
AWSVEAGQVF
>TRBJ2-1|TRBV7-2
ASSLSVALSYNEQF
>TRBJ2-7|TRBV28
ASVGPTGLGEQY
>TRBJ2-1|TRBV5-1
ASRGLARDNEQF
>TRBJ2-1|TRBV10-2
ASSLLAGAYNEQF